Listed below are T cell receptor beta chains from one sample, sequenced in a study of blood T cell repertoires in COVID-19. Profiled with immunoSEQ multiplex PCR; TCRdb holds only in-frame clones, not every one. The repertoire has some 250,000 clones, about 86% of them found once; the top ten carry roughly 3%. Specimen: peripheral blood. These receptors were taken from a woman in her thirties who had recovered from COVID-19. Each CDR3 is given without its conserved first and last residue. Clone size is shown for a subset of rows, as once, few, many or a class of expanded clone.

clone_size j_call v_call cdr3_aa
. TRBJ1-2 TRBV7-3 ASSLTTGNGGYT
. TRBJ1-6 TRBV7-9 ASSYLHSPLH
. TRBJ2-5 TRBV12-2 ASRFGTGGIETQY
once TRBJ2-2 TRBV5-1 ASSSRQMNTGELF
. TRBJ2-5 TRBV6-1 ASSEDPSAVETQY
once TRBJ2-7 TRBV3-1/TRBV3-2 ASSQRFLGQRSYEQY
. TRBJ1-1 TRBV18 ASSPGTGGEAF
. TRBJ1-2 TRBV5-1 ASSLAPQGPRGYT
. TRBJ1-6 TRBV7-2 ASSLGGTGNSPLH
. TRBJ1-6 TRBV5-4 ASSTPDSPLH
few TRBJ2-7 TRBV7-9 ASSAPTGDNPYEQY
. TRBJ2-4 TRBV6-5 ASRERGGRSDIQY
. TRBJ2-1 TRBV18 ASSPPRAGEQF
. TRBJ1-6 TRBV19 ASIGQGNSPLH
. TRBJ1-2 TRBV14 ASSLGQSYGYT
. TRBJ2-7 TRBV12-3/TRBV12-4 ASSLGRVWEQY
. TRBJ1-2 TRBV9 ASYNGGEGYT
. TRBJ1-1 TRBV18 ASSPGQGTLNTEAF
. TRBJ1-2 TRBV4-2 ASSQETGDGYT
. TRBJ2-3 TRBV5-4 ASSITLAGGRNTQY
. TRBJ1-2 TRBV5-6 ASSIPPGQGYGYT
. TRBJ2-5 TRBV7-6 ASSLEVDRGQETQY
. TRBJ1-1 TRBV5-1 ASSDSLNTEAF
. TRBJ1-4 TRBV19 ASSIDGTGNEKLF
. TRBJ2-7 TRBV6-5 ASVGRDRVNEQY
. TRBJ2-3 TRBV5-5 ASSFYSGGAIQAQY
. TRBJ1-1 TRBV3-1/TRBV3-2 ASSQAGNTEAF
. TRBJ2-3 TRBV19 ASSGIAGATDTQY
once TRBJ2-7 TRBV10-2 ASSEWTGGLGEQY
. TRBJ2-7 TRBV3-1/TRBV3-2 ASSRSERYEQY
. TRBJ2-2 TRBV7-2 ASSYLAGAGELF
. TRBJ2-1 TRBV3-1/TRBV3-2 ASSQGGQGGAGQF
. TRBJ1-4 TRBV15 ATSLTTGKNEKLF
few TRBJ1-6 TRBV5-4 ASSSGRQTGDNSPLH
. TRBJ2-3 TRBV5-4 ASSLFGADTQY
. TRBJ1-3 TRBV5-5 ASSLRQGRPGNTIY
. TRBJ2-1 TRBV25-1 ASSDLNEQF
. TRBJ2-1 TRBV14 ASSQGHLFYEQF
. TRBJ1-2 TRBV19 ASSIDGRVSGYT
. TRBJ2-1 TRBV5-1 ASSPFGGGHNEQF
. TRBJ1-2 TRBV2 ASSEGQVGEGYGYT
. TRBJ2-1 TRBV7-2 ASTPPGGPHEQF
. TRBJ1-2 TRBV7-2 ASSRDRGLGYT
. TRBJ2-1 TRBV7-3 ASSPDSYNEQF
. TRBJ2-3 TRBV2 ASTRTGSPTQY
. TRBJ2-7 TRBV5-1 ASSLLTSGGSYEQY
. TRBJ1-3 TRBV5-1 ASSRTVSGNTIY
. TRBJ1-3 TRBV6-5 ASRGSENTIY
. TRBJ1-3 TRBV9 ASSVDGRLSGNTIY
. TRBJ2-7 TRBV6-7 ASSYVENPGQGVYEQY
. TRBJ1-6 TRBV12-5 ASGFLQGNSPLH
. TRBJ1-5 TRBV30 AWNKGQRSNQPQH
. TRBJ2-3 TRBV12-3/TRBV12-4 ASSLRTDTQY